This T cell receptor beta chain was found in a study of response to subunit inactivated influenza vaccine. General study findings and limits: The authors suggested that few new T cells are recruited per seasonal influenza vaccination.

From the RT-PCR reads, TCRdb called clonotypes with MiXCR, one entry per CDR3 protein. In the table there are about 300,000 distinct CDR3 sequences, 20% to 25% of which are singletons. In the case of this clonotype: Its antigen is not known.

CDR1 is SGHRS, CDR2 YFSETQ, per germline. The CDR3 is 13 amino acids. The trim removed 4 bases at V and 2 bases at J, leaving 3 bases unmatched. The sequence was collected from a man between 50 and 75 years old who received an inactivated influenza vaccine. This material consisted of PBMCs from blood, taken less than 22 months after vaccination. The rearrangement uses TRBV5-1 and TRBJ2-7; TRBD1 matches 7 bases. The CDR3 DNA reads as TGCGCCAGCAGCATCGACAGGGCCTACGAGCAGTACTTC. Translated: CASSIDRAYEQYF.